The next 4 T cell receptor beta chains were all read from a single sample in a study of beta chain features in type 1 diabetes. What was sequenced were expressed TCRB transcripts, since all of the isolated RNA had been reverse transcribed. Profiling relied on immunoSEQ multiplex PCR, and the TCRdb table lists in-frame clones only, not all of them. Found here are 150,000 to 170,000 clones, 8.1% of them singletons; the top ten hold nearly 0.65%. Sample: central memory CD4+ T cells from blood. Source of these receptors: a man younger than 30 in good health.

The chain is built from TRBV28 and TRBJ1-2, with 8 bases that match TRBD1. Germline CDR1 MDHEN, CDR2 SYDVKM. The CDR3 consists of 13 residues. V shed 7 bases and J 3 bases; nucleotides not matched to a gene: 4. CDR3 nucleotides: TGTGCCAGCACCTTACAGGGGGACTATGGCTACACCTTC. Its protein product is CASTLQGDYGYTF.

The chain is built from TRBV29-1 and TRBJ2-7; possible D gene TRBD2, 6 bases. The CDR3 is 14 residues long. Germline V CDR1 and CDR2: SQVTM, ANQGSEA. Trimming took 2 bases from V and 3 from J, leaving 14 bases between them. The CDR3 protein is CSVERRGSIYEQYF. CDR3 nucleotide sequence: TGCAGCGTTGAACGGAGGGGTAGTATCTACGAGCAGTACTTC.

This clone occurred many times. The chain links TRBV21-1 to TRBJ2-3; no check of the table's D call, TRBD2, against the DNA was made. TRBV21-1 is deemed a pseudogene. This CDR3 region has 13 residues. The CDR3 DNA reads TGTGCCAGCGGGACTAGCGGCACAGATACGCAGTATTTT. This gives the protein CASGTSGTDTQYF.

This clone was seen ten or more times. This chain uses TRBV7-2 with TRBJ2-1, with 7 nucleotides matching TRBD1. The CDR3 sequence is 15 residues long. V lost 8 bases and J lost 5; bases outside the gene matches: 12. The germline CDR1 and CDR2 sequences are SGHTA and FQGNSA. The CDR3 spells CASGYRGRGHNEQFF. The CDR3 bases are TGTGCCAGCGGATATAGGGGGCGCGGACACAATGAGCAGTTCTTC.